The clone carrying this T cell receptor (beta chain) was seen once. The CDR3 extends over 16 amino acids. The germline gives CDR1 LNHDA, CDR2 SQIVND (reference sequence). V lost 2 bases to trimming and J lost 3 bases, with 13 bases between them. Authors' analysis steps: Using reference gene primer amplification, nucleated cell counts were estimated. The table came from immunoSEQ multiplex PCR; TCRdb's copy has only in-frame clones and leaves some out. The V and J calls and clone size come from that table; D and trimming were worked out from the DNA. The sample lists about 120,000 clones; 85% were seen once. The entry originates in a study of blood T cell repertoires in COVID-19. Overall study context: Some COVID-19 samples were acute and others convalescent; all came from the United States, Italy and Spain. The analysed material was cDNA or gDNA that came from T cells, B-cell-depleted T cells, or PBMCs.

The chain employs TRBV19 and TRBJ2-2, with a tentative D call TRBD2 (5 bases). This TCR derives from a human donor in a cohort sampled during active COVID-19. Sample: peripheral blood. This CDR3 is CASSIYSGSYTGELFF. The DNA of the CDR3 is TGTGCCAGTAGTATATACAGCGGCAGCTACACCGGGGAGCTGTTTTTT.